These T cell receptor beta chains were read from a single sample in a study of T cells expressing NK-cell markers. After re-calling the 5' RACE reads, TCRdb lists one entry per CDR3 protein, DNA absent. Reported are about 550,000 distinct CDR3 sequences; the ten largest clones contain 3% to 4.5%. The material sequenced was blood T cells: a sorted CD56 or NKG2C T cell subset, CD4+ or CD8+ T cells, or bulk PBMC T cells (not recorded which). The receptor set was obtained from a man aged 18 to 29 in good health. CDR3s include the opening cysteine and the closing phenylalanine or tryptophan. The order of the fields is V gene, J gene, CDR3 protein.

V gene: TRBV9
J gene: TRBJ2-2
CDR3 protein: CASSVATATGELFF

V gene: TRBV24-1
J gene: TRBJ2-5
CDR3 protein: CATSDGQGQETQYF

V gene: TRBV20-1
J gene: TRBJ1-2
CDR3 protein: CSARTTGVIGGYTF

V gene: TRBV5-1
J gene: TRBJ1-4
CDR3 protein: CASSLNRGLNEKLFF

V gene: TRBV29-1
J gene: TRBJ2-7
CDR3 protein: CSVEGGIGGIEQYF

V gene: TRBV12-3/TRBV12-4
J gene: TRBJ1-2
CDR3 protein: CASSSNTGGADGYTF

V gene: TRBV9
J gene: TRBJ1-1
CDR3 protein: CASSPRVRGDLRDTEAFF

V gene: TRBV27
J gene: TRBJ1-5
CDR3 protein: CASSPKQYQPQHF

V gene: TRBV7-2
J gene: TRBJ1-2
CDR3 protein: CASSSTRPIGVGYTF

V gene: TRBV7-9
J gene: TRBJ2-5
CDR3 protein: CASSLVVQGLQETQYF

V gene: TRBV5-5
J gene: TRBJ1-2
CDR3 protein: CASSLGSYGYTF

V gene: TRBV7-6
J gene: TRBJ1-1
CDR3 protein: CASSQLVGTGGMNTEAFF

V gene: TRBV29-1
J gene: TRBJ1-2
CDR3 protein: CSVEVTGNYGYTF

V gene: TRBV14
J gene: TRBJ2-5
CDR3 protein: CASSQETRRETQYF

V gene: TRBV29-1
J gene: TRBJ2-1
CDR3 protein: CSVGGGHEQFF

V gene: TRBV6-2/TRBV6-3
J gene: TRBJ1-5
CDR3 protein: CASSPRAPNQPQHF

V gene: TRBV7-9
J gene: TRBJ2-7
CDR3 protein: CASSSDRPSYEQYF

V gene: TRBV7-2
J gene: TRBJ2-3
CDR3 protein: CASSLNAAGGADTQYF

V gene: TRBV2
J gene: TRBJ2-3
CDR3 protein: CASTPGTSSTDTQYF

V gene: TRBV29-1
J gene: TRBJ2-1
CDR3 protein: CSVEWTAAGNEQFF

V gene: TRBV24-1
J gene: TRBJ2-3
CDR3 protein: CATSDRLAEHTDTQYF

V gene: TRBV12-3/TRBV12-4
J gene: TRBJ2-7
CDR3 protein: CASSRGGGAGSYEQYF

V gene: TRBV5-1
J gene: TRBJ2-7
CDR3 protein: CASSFGRGVLSEQYF

V gene: TRBV5-1
J gene: TRBJ2-7
CDR3 protein: CASSLWSRDTYEQYF

V gene: TRBV14
J gene: TRBJ2-5
CDR3 protein: CASSVQGTLRETQYF

V gene: TRBV5-1
J gene: TRBJ2-1
CDR3 protein: CASSSGLAGPSLWEQFF

V gene: TRBV6-1
J gene: TRBJ1-5
CDR3 protein: CASSSNQPQHF

V gene: TRBV27
J gene: TRBJ1-2
CDR3 protein: CASSFIGQEAGGYTF

V gene: TRBV15
J gene: TRBJ1-5
CDR3 protein: CATSTEALSNQPQHF

V gene: TRBV24-1
J gene: TRBJ2-1
CDR3 protein: CATSDSIAWNEQFF

V gene: TRBV7-7
J gene: TRBJ2-5
CDR3 protein: CAISRQTNQETQYF

V gene: TRBV3-1
J gene: TRBJ2-4
CDR3 protein: CASSQVVTSGRIGIQYF

V gene: TRBV5-1
J gene: TRBJ2-7
CDR3 protein: CASSLAGVISYEQYF

V gene: TRBV5-5
J gene: TRBJ2-3
CDR3 protein: CASSSQQGAGTDTQYF

V gene: TRBV3-1
J gene: TRBJ2-2
CDR3 protein: CASSQRLVLAGELFF

V gene: TRBV5-4
J gene: TRBJ2-1
CDR3 protein: CASSPFRGGPYNEQFF

V gene: TRBV4-3
J gene: TRBJ2-2
CDR3 protein: CASSQKRAGASVTGELFF

V gene: TRBV13
J gene: TRBJ2-1
CDR3 protein: CASTQGGTSGRPSYNEQFF

V gene: TRBV6-2/TRBV6-3
J gene: TRBJ2-1
CDR3 protein: CASSYLPGLPSSYNEQFF

V gene: TRBV7-2
J gene: TRBJ2-5
CDR3 protein: CASSLALQGETQYF

V gene: TRBV6-5
J gene: TRBJ2-3
CDR3 protein: CASRGPLADTQYF

V gene: TRBV25-1
J gene: TRBJ2-2
CDR3 protein: CASTPGLNTGELFF

V gene: TRBV20-1
J gene: TRBJ2-6
CDR3 protein: CRPTQGVTGANVLTF

V gene: TRBV6-5
J gene: TRBJ2-2
CDR3 protein: CASSRGRSTGELFF

V gene: TRBV19
J gene: TRBJ2-1
CDR3 protein: CASSNPGPYEQFF

V gene: TRBV6-1
J gene: TRBJ2-7
CDR3 protein: CASNGPGHPYEQYF

V gene: TRBV7-2
J gene: TRBJ2-4
CDR3 protein: CASSFRGIAKNIQYF

V gene: TRBV5-1
J gene: TRBJ2-1
CDR3 protein: CASSSPPGHRGNEQFF

V gene: TRBV3-1
J gene: TRBJ1-1
CDR3 protein: CASRLRGGTEAFF